This TCR beta chain is from a study of early T cells in non-severe SARS-CoV-2 infection. TCRdb fed the 5' RACE reads into MiXCR, producing one record per CDR3 protein. This table has some 77,000 distinct CDR3 sequences, roughly 12% appearing once. The CDR3 is made up of 12 amino acids. The V and J ends lost 5 bases and 4 bases respectively, with 5 bases between them. Germline-derived CDR1 and CDR2 are SEHNR and FQNEAQ (reference sequence). In its sample, this clonotype was seen many times. The clonotype was recovered from an adult who was a healthcare worker with PCR-confirmed SARS-CoV-2 infection or an uninfected control (not recorded which). The donor label of this sample is uncertain. The sequencing here drew on whole blood, taken at baseline. V usage is TRBV7-9 and J usage is TRBJ2-2; D might be TRBD2 (5 bases). The CDR3 DNA sequence: TGTGCCAGCAGCCGGGGCACCGGGGAGCTGTTTTTT. It codes for CASSRGTGELFF.